The following is a T cell receptor (beta chain) sequence with its context. The protocol was immunoSEQ multiplex PCR, while the TCRdb copy is restricted to in-frame clones and leaves out a portion. The sample includes 120,000 to 150,000 clones, around 83% of them seen just once. This entry comes from a study of blood T cell repertoires in COVID-19. V gave up 2 bases and J gave up 5 bases; unmatched junction bases: 12. The CDR3 totals 16 residues. CDR1 is SGHTA, CDR2 FQGNSA, per germline. Source material: peripheral blood. This TCR came from a human donor in a cohort sampled during active COVID-19. The chain has TRBV7-2 and TRBJ2-7, with TRBD2 identical over 7 bases. In DNA form, the CDR3 reads TGTGCCAGCAGCTTACTAGTACGGGGGAGGGCCGACGAGCAGTACTTC. This sequence encodes CASSLLVRGRADEQYF.